This T cell receptor (beta chain) was identified during a study of blood T cell repertoires in COVID-19. Looking at the study overall: Sample material is recorded as cDNA or gDNA derived from T cells, B-cell-depleted T cells, or PBMCs.

Original processing methods: Reference gene primer amplification gave nucleated cell count estimates. TCRdb's table, derived via immunoSEQ multiplex PCR, lists solely in-frame clones and lacks some. That table is the source of V, J and clone size, and D and trimming were worked out from the DNA. Among around 130,000 clones, around nine tenths were seen once, and the ten largest hold less than 2.5%. This clone was seen more than once but under ten times. The TCR comes from a woman aged 45-65 years who had recovered from COVID-19. The sample comprised PBMCs or T cells enriched from blood (not recorded which).

The CDR3 protein is CASKSQPQRSEKLFF. The CDR3 bases are TGTGCCAGCAAGTCGCAGCCGCAGAGGAGTGAAAAACTGTTTTTT. This rearrangement joins TRBV6-5 to TRBJ1-4, with unresolved D. Per germline, CDR1 MNHEY and CDR2 SVGAGI. Trimming left V 7 bases short and J 7 bases short, with 19 bases between. CDR3 size: 15 residues.